This TCR beta chain emerged from a study of CD4 T cells in relation to SARS-CoV-2 and coronaviruses. The unexposed donors gave CD4+ T cells in 2011-2018, prior to COVID-19. Assay used: immunoSEQ multiplex PCR; TCRdb lists only in-frame clones, some missing. Among roughly 63,000 clones listed, approximately 94% were seen once. In germline, CDR1 is MDHEN, CDR2 SYDVKM. V was pared by 6 bases and J by 4 bases, with 5 bases of the junction left unmatched. The length of the CDR3 is 13 residues. J is TRBJ1-1 and V is TRBV28; TRBD1 agrees at 7 bases. Sequenced material: naive CD4+ T cells from PBMCs. The subset here: naive CD4+ T cells isolated by negative enrichment. The sequence derives from a human donor in good health. The CDR3: CASSFRGGTEAFF. The CDR3 nucleotides read TGTGCCAGCAGCTTCAGGGGGGGCACTGAAGCTTTCTTT.